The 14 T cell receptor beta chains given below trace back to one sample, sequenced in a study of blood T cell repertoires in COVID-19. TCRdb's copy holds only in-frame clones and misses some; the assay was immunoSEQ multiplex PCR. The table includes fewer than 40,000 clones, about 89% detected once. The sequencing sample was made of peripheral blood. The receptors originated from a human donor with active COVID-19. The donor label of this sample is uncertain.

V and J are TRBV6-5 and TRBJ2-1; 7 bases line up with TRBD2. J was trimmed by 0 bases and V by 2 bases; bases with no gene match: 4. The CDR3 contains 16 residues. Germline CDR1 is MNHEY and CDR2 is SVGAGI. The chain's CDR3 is CASSYDGGSSYNEQFF. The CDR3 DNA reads TGTGCCAGCAGTTACGACGGGGGGAGCTCCTACAATGAGCAGTTCTTC.

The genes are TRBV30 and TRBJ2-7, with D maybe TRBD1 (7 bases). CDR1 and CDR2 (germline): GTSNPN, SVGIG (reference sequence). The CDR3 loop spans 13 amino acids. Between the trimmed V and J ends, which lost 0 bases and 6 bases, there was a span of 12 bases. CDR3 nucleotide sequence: TGTGCCTGGAGTGTACCAGGGGGAGGCGAGCAGTACTTC. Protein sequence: CAWSVPGGGEQYF. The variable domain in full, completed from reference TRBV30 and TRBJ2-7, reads SQTIHQWPATLVQPVGSPLSLECTVEGTSNPNLYWYRQAAGRGLQLLFYSVGIGQISSEVPQNLSASRPQDRQFILSSKKLLLSDSGFYLCAWSVPGGGEQYFGPGTRLTVT.

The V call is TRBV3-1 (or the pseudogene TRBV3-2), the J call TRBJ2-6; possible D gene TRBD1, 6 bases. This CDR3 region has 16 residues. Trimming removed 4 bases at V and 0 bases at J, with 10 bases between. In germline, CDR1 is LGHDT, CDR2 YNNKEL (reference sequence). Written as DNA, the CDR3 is TGTGCCAGCAGCCCACAGGGCCCCTCTGGGGCCAACGTCCTGACTTTC. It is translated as CASSPQGPSGANVLTF.

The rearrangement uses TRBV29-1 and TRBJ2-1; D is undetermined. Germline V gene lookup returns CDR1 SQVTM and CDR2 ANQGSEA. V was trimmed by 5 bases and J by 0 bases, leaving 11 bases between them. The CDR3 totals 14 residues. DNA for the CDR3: TGCAGCGTTTCAATGGAGAGCTCCTACAATGAGCAGTTCTTC. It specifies CSVSMESSYNEQFF.

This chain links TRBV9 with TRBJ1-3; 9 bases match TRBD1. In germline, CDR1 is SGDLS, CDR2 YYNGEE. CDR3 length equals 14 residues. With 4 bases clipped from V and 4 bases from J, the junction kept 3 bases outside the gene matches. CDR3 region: CASSLTGGGNTIYF. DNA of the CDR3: TGTGCCAGCAGCTTGACAGGGGGAGGAAACACCATATATTTT.

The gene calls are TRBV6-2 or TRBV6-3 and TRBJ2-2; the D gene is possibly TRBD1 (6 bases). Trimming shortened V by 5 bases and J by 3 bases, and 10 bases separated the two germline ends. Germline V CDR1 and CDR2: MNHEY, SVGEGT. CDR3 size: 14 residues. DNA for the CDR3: TGTGCCAGCAGTAATGGACAGTACACCGGGGAGCTGTTTTTT. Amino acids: CASSNGQYTGELFF.

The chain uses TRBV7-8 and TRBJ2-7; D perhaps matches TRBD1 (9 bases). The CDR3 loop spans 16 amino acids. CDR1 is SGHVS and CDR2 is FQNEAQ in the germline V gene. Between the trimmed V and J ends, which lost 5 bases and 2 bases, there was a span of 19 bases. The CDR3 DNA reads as TGTGCCAGCAGCCCCCGGGGGGGACAGGGAGCCTACGAGCAGTACTTC. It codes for CASSPRGGQGAYEQYF.

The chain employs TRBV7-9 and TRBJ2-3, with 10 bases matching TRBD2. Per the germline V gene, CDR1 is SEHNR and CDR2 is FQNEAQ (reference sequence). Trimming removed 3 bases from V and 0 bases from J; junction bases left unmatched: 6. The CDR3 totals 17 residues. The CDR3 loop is CASSFSGGPLSTDTQYF. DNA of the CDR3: TGTGCCAGCAGCTTTAGCGGGGGGCCTCTGAGCACAGATACGCAGTATTTT.

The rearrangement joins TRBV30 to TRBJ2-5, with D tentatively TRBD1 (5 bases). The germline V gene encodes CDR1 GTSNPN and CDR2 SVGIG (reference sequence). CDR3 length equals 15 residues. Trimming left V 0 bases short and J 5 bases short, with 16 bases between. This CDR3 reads CAWSVTLGPGETQYF. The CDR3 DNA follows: TGTGCCTGGAGTGTAACCCTAGGGCCAGGGGAGACCCAGTACTTC.

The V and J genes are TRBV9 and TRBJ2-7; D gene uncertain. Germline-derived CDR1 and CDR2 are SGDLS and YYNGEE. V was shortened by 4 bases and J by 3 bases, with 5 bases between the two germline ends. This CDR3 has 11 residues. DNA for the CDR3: TGTGCCAGCAGCCCCCGCTACGAGCAGTACTTC. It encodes CASSPRYEQYF.

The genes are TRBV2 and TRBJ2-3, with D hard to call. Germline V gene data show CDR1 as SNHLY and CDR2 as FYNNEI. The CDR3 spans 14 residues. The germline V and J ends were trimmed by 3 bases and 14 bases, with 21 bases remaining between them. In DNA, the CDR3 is TGTGCCAGCAGTGAGAGGCCCAGCCCGGCCGGATGGTATTTT. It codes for CASSERPSPAGWYF.

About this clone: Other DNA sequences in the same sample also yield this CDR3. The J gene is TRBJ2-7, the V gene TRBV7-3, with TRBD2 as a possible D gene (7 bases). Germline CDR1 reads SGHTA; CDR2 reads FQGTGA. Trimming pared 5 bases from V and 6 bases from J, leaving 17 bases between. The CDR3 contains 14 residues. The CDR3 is CASSTAGGRGEQYF. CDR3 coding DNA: TGTGCCAGCAGCACAGCCGGGGGGCGGGGCGAGCAGTACTTC.

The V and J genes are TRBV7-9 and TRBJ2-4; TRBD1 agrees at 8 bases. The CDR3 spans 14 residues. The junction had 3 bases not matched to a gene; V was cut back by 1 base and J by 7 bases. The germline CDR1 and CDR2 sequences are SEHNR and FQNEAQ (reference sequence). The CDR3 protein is CASSLGDRRNIQYF. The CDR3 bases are TGTGCCAGCAGCTTAGGGGACAGGCGGAACATTCAGTACTTC.

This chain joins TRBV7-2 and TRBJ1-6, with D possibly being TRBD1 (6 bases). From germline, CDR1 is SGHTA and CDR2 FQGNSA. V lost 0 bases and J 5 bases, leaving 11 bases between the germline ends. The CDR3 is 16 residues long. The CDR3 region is CASSLAVQGNNSPLHF. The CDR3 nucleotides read TGTGCCAGCAGCTTAGCCGTACAGGGAAATAATTCACCCCTCCACTTT.